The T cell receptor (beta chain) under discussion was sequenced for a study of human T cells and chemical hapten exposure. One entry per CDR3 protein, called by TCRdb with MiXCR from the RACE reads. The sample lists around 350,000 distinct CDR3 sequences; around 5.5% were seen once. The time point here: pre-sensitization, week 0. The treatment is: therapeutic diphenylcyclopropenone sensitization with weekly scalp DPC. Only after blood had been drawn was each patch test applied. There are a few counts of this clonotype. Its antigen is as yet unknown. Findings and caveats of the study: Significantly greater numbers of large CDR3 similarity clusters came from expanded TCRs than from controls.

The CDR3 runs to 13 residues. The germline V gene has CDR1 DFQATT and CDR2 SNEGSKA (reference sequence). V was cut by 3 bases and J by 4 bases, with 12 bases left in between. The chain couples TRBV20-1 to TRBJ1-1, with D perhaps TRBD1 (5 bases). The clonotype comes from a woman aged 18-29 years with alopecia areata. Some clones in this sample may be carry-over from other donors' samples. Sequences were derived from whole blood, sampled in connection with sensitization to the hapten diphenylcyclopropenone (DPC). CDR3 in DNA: TGCAGTGCTAGGAGGGGAGGGGTCACTGAAGCTTTCTTT. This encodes CSARRGGVTEAFF.